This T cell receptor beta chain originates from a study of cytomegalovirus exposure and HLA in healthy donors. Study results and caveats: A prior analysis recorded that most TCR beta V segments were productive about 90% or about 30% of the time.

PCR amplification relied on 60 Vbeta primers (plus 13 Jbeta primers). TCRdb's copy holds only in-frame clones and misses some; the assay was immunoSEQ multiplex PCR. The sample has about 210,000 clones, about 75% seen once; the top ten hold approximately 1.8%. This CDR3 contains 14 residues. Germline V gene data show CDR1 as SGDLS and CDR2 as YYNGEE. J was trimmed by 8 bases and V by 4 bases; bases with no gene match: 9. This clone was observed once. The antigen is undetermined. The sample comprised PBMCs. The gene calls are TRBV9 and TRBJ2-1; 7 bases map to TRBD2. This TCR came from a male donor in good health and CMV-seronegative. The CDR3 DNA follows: TGTGCCAGCAGCCAAGCGACTAGCAGGGATGAGCAGTTCTTC. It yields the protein CASSQATSRDEQFF.